This T cell receptor beta chain was sequenced during a study of blood T cells in healthy people across ages. Alongside a J-beta primer mix, a sample-barcoded 5' primer served in a second PCR lasting about 6 to 11 cycles. TCRdb reanalysed the 5' RACE reads using MiXCR and keeps one entry per CDR3 protein. The table records around 800,000 distinct CDR3 sequences, roughly 60% of them present only once. This clonotype came up once. Its antigen is as yet unknown. Broader study findings: Long-lived donors carried more naive CD4+ cells and greater diversity than aged donors. Estimates of total diversity, which came from one million sequenced T cells, were considered to be underestimates.

The TCR comes from a man aged 30 to 39 in good health. The source material was blood.

DNA for the CDR3: TGCGCCAGCAGCTTGGACGGCGGGAGAAACACCGGGGAGCTGTTTTTT. It yields the protein CASSLDGGRNTGELFF. V and J are TRBV5-1 and TRBJ2-2, with 7 bases aligning to TRBD2. Trimming cost V 0 bases and J 2 bases; bases outside gene matches: 4. The CDR3 sequence is 16 residues long. The germline V gene has CDR1 SGHRS and CDR2 YFSETQ. The whole variable domain, remainder taken from reference TRBV5-1 and TRBJ2-2, is KAGVTQTPRYLIKTRGQQVTLSCSPISGHRSVSWYQQTPGQGLQFLFEYFSETQRNKGNFPGRFSGRQFSNSRSEMNVSTLELGDSALYLCASSLDGGRNTGELFFGEGSRLTVL.